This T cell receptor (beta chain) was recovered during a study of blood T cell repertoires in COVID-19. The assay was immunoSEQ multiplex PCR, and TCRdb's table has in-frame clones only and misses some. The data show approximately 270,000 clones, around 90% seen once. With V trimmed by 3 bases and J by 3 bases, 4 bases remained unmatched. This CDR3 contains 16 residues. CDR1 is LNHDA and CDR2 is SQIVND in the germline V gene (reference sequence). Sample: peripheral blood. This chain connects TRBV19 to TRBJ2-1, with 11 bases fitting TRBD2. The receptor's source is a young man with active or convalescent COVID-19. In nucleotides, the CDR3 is TGTGCCAGTAGTATCACCGGGACTAGCGGCTACAATGAGCAGTTCTTC. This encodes CASSITGTSGYNEQFF. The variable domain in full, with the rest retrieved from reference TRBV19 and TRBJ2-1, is DGGITQSPKYLFRKEGQNVTLSCEQNLNHDAMYWYRQDPGQGLRLIYYSQIVNDFQKGDIAEGYSVSREKKESFPLTVTSAQKNPTAFYLCASSITGTSGYNEQFFGPGTRLTVL.